The 26 T cell receptor beta chains below come from one sample, sequenced in a study of Ad26.COV2.S vaccination and SARS-CoV-2 variants. The treatment here: over 15 received Ad26.COV2.S at low or high dose, single or two shots; five or six received placebo; per-sample allocation not given. Samples came from day 63 after the first vaccine or placebo injection. Clones were sequenced by immunoSEQ multiplex PCR, and TCRdb holds only the in-frame ones, with some missing. The sample lists hundreds of thousands of clones, roughly nine tenths occurring once. Sequencing was performed on peripheral blood, taken in a trial of Ad26.COV2.S vaccine versus placebo. The receptor source for this set is a person aged 18 to 59 who received the Ad26.COV2.S COVID-19 vaccine or a placebo.

The rearrangement uses TRBV18 and TRBJ2-2; D could derive from TRBD1 or TRBD2 (5 bases each). Trimming left V 3 bases short and J 0 bases short, with 8 bases between. There are 15 residues in the CDR3. In germline, CDR1 is KGHSH, CDR2 LQKENI. The CDR3 loop reads CASSPRDPNTGELFF. The CDR3 coding sequence is TGTGCCAGCTCACCTCGGGACCCGAACACCGGGGAGCTGTTTTTT.

The V and J genes are TRBV7-6 and TRBJ1-5, with 9 bases that match TRBD1. Unmatched junction bases numbered 5, after V lost 5 bases and J lost 0 bases. CDR1 is SGHVS, CDR2 FNYEAQ, per germline. The CDR3 sequence is 16 residues long. This CDR3 reads CASSNGQGLSNQPQHF. CDR3 coding DNA: TGTGCCAGCAGCAACGGACAGGGGCTTAGCAATCAGCCCCAGCATTTT.

This rearrangement joins TRBV24-1 to TRBJ1-2; D is unclear. Trimming pared 5 bases from V and 5 bases from J, leaving 8 bases between. This CDR3 is 12 amino acids long. CDR1 KGHDR and CDR2 SFDVKD come from the germline V gene. The CDR3, as DNA: TGTGCCACCAGTGGGCCGGATTATGGCTACACCTTC. Translating gives CATSGPDYGYTF.

The chain combines TRBV12-3 or TRBV12-4 with TRBJ1-6; D not certain. V lost 3 bases, J lost 6 bases, and 6 bases lay in between. There are 13 residues in the CDR3. In DNA form, the CDR3 reads TGTGCCAGCAGTTTGGTGATTAATTCACCCCTCCACTTT. Protein: CASSLVINSPLHF.

V usage is TRBV3-1 (or the pseudogene TRBV3-2) and J usage is TRBJ2-2; D is uncertain. V lost 0 bases to trimming and J lost 6 bases, with 8 bases between them. Germline V CDR1 and CDR2: LGHDT, YNNKEL (reference sequence). CDR3 size: 14 residues. The CDR3 sequence is CASSQEVLAGELFF. In nucleotides, the CDR3 is TGTGCCAGCAGCCAAGAGGTCCTAGCCGGGGAGCTGTTTTTT.

This clone was counted a single time. The chain recombines TRBV2 with TRBJ2-3, with 7 bases lining up with TRBD2. The V gene's germline CDR1 is SNHLY and CDR2 FYNNEI. This CDR3 comprises 16 residues. V trimming: 2 bases; J trimming: 5 bases; junction bases outside the gene matches: 10. The CDR3 DNA is TGTGCCAGCAGTGAATCCCCCTGGGGGGGAGGAGATACGCAGTATTTT. Translated: CASSESPWGGGDTQYF.

The genes are TRBV6-6 and TRBJ1-2, with 8 bases fitting TRBD1. The J segment lost 4 bases and the V segment lost 6 bases, leaving 13 bases of the junction unmatched. Germline V CDR1 and CDR2: MNHNY, SVGAGI (reference sequence). The CDR3 is 16 amino acids. DNA of the CDR3: TGTGCCAGCAGCCCAAGCGCAGGGGGCGCGGGCTATGGCTACACCTTC. Residues: CASSPSAGGAGYGYTF.

This rearrangement joins TRBV19 to TRBJ1-1; possible D gene TRBD1, 5 bases. V lost 5 bases and J lost 3, with 10 bases in between. This CDR3 is 13 amino acids long. CDR1 LNHDA and CDR2 SQIVND come from the germline V gene (reference sequence). In DNA, the CDR3 is TGTGCCAGTAGTCCAGGGTGGCACACTGAAGCTTTCTTT. Protein product: CASSPGWHTEAFF.

This sequence joins TRBV14 and TRBJ1-3, with D unclear. V gave up 2 bases and J gave up 0 bases, with 23 bases separating them. The germline CDR1 and CDR2 sequences are SGHDN and FVKESK. There are 20 residues in the CDR3. CDR3 sequence: CASSQKSEETATFSGNTIYF. The CDR3 DNA sequence: TGTGCCAGCAGCCAAAAGTCGGAGGAGACGGCCACTTTCTCTGGAAACACCATATATTTT.

This clone was seen a handful of times. The rearrangement joins TRBV7-9 to TRBJ1-2; weak D call: TRBD1 (5 bases). The length of the CDR3 is 15 residues. V was shortened by 3 bases and J by 3 bases, with 14 bases between the two germline ends. Germline V lookup: CDR1 SEHNR, CDR2 FQNEAQ (reference sequence). The DNA of the CDR3 is TGTGCCAGCAGCTTGGATTCTTGGGGGGACTATGGCTACACCTTC. Its protein is CASSLDSWGDYGYTF.

This chain uses TRBV19 with TRBJ2-1, with D unclear. Germline V lookup: CDR1 LNHDA, CDR2 SQIVND (reference sequence). V was clipped by 4 bases and J by 4 bases, with 17 bases between them. This CDR3 region has 16 residues. This CDR3 reads CASSNLGSSTYNEQFF. The CDR3 coding sequence is TGTGCCAGTAGTAATTTGGGTTCGAGTACTTACAATGAGCAGTTCTTC. Drawing the rest from reference TRBV19 and TRBJ2-1, the complete variable domain is DGGITQSPKYLFRKEGQNVTLSCEQNLNHDAMYWYRQDPGQGLRLIYYSQIVNDFQKGDIAEGYSVSREKKESFPLTVTSAQKNPTAFYLCASSNLGSSTYNEQFFGPGTRLTVL.

V is TRBV7-2 and J is TRBJ2-1; no firm D call. Germline CDR1 is SGHTA and CDR2 is FQGNSA. CDR3 length: 13 residues. V gave up 2 bases and J gave up 4 bases, with 6 bases separating them. CDR3 bases: TGTGCCAGCAGCTTATTCAGTTACAATGAGCAGTTCTTC. Amino acids: CASSLFSYNEQFF.

V usage is TRBV6-6 and J usage is TRBJ2-7, with 7 bases lining up with TRBD1. The V gene's germline CDR1 is MNHNY and CDR2 SVGAGI (reference sequence). Germline trimming cut 6 bases from V and 5 bases from J; bases unmatched to any gene: 7. This CDR3 spans 13 amino acids. The CDR3 coding sequence is TGTGCCAGCAGCGACGGACAGGCCCACGAGCAGTACGTC. Protein: CASSDGQAHEQYV.

The V gene is TRBV5-4, the J gene TRBJ2-3; 11 nucleotides line up with TRBD2. Germline CDR1 is SGHNT and CDR2 is YYREEE (reference sequence). CDR3 length: 19 amino acids. J gave up 1 base and V 0 bases, and 10 bases lay outside the gene matches. The CDR3 protein is CASSLGLLPGLAGTDTQYF. In DNA form, the CDR3 reads TGTGCCAGCAGCTTGGGACTACTTCCGGGACTAGCGGGCACAGATACGCAGTATTTT.

This chain uses TRBV2 with TRBJ1-1, with a possible D match to TRBD1 (5 bases). The CDR3 sequence is 14 residues long. V lost 6 bases and J 0 bases, leaving 11 bases between the germline ends. Per the germline V gene, CDR1 is SNHLY and CDR2 is FYNNEI. CDR3 DNA: TGTGCCAGCAGACAGGCACCCGTGAACACTGAAGCTTTCTTT. It encodes CASRQAPVNTEAFF. The full variable domain, rest sourced from reference TRBV2 and TRBJ1-1, is EPEVTQTPSHQVTQMGQEVILRCVPISNHLYFYWYRQILGQKVEFLVSFYNNEISEKSEIFDDQFSVERPDGSNFTLKIRSTKLEDSAMYFCASRQAPVNTEAFFGQGTRLTVV.

There are a few counts of this clone. The chain has TRBV12-5 and TRBJ2-7; D may be TRBD1 or TRBD2 (5 bases each). With 7 bases removed from V and 2 bases from J, the gap between germline ends came to 15 bases. Germline V gene sequence: CDR1 LGHNT, CDR2 FRNRAP. CDR3 length equals 14 residues. The CDR3 sequence is CASAGWGSPYEQYV. The CDR3 nucleotides are TGTGCTAGTGCCGGTTGGGGGTCCCCCTACGAGCAGTACGTC.

V is TRBV15 and J is TRBJ1-2; D is ambiguous. Germline-derived CDR1 and CDR2 are LNHNV and YYDKDF (reference sequence). This CDR3 has 13 residues. V was clipped by 2 bases and J by 7 bases, with 11 bases between them. CDR3 sequence: CATSRMDESGYTF. In nucleotides, the CDR3 is TGTGCCACCAGCAGAATGGACGAAAGTGGCTACACCTTC.

J is TRBJ1-2 and V is TRBV18, with D perhaps matching TRBD1 (5 bases). This CDR3 comprises 13 residues. Per germline, CDR1 KGHSH and CDR2 LQKENI. V lost 3 bases to trimming and J lost 11 bases, with 16 bases between them. CDR3: CASSPGSGWDYTF. As DNA, the CDR3 is TGTGCCAGCTCACCTGGGTCAGGGTGGGATTACACCTTC.

J is TRBJ2-3 and V is TRBV5-1; 10 positions match TRBD2. Germline CDR1 is SGHRS and CDR2 is YFSETQ. The CDR3 length is 15 residues. The J segment lost 4 bases and the V segment lost 1 base, leaving 3 bases of the junction unmatched. As DNA, the CDR3 is TGCGCCAGCAGCTTGATTACTAGCGGGGCAGATACGCAGTATTTT. This translates into CASSLITSGADTQYF.

The chain recombines TRBV5-1 with TRBJ2-2; weak D call: TRBD2 (6 bases). CDR1 is SGHRS, CDR2 YFSETQ, per germline. V dropped 5 bases and J dropped 2 bases, with 13 bases sitting between them. There are 15 residues in the CDR3. CDR3 protein: CASSIFSGNTGELFF. The DNA for the CDR3 is TGCGCCAGCAGTATTTTTAGCGGAAACACCGGGGAGCTGTTTTTT.

This rearrangement joins TRBV7-2 to TRBJ2-2, with D perhaps matching TRBD1 (5 bases). Trimming removed 2 bases at V and 3 bases at J, with 10 bases between. This CDR3 is 15 amino acids long. Looked up from germline, CDR1 is SGHTA and CDR2 is FQGNSA. CDR3 bases: TGTGCCAGCAGCTTAACAGGTCAAGACACCGGGGAGCTGTTTTTT. Protein sequence: CASSLTGQDTGELFF.

The genes are TRBV4-3 and TRBJ2-5, with 10 bases lining up with TRBD2. The trim removed 5 bases at V and 5 bases at J, leaving 23 bases unmatched. This CDR3 spans 20 amino acids. Germline V gene lookup returns CDR1 LGHNA and CDR2 YSLEER. The CDR3 is CASSSPPPRGGETSGETQYF. The DNA for the CDR3 is TGCGCCAGCAGCTCCCCGCCGCCGCGTGGGGGTGAGACTAGCGGGGAGACCCAGTACTTC.

This sequence joins TRBV7-2 and TRBJ2-1; TRBD2 aligns across 8 bases. The trim removed 2 bases at V and 7 bases at J, leaving 10 bases unmatched. CDR1 is SGHTA, CDR2 FQGNSA, per germline. CDR3 size: 16 residues. CDR3 nucleotide sequence: TGTGCCAGCAGCTTACCCCTAGCGGGCGCCTTAAATGAGCAGTTCTTC. Its translation: CASSLPLAGALNEQFF.

The V call is TRBV5-6, the J call TRBJ2-2, with 9 bases aligning to TRBD1. The V gene's germline CDR1 is SGHDT and CDR2 YYEEEE. The CDR3 is made up of 13 amino acids. V shed 2 bases, J shed 9 bases, and the junction held 2 bases outside the gene matches. This CDR3 is CASSLQGAWELFF. The CDR3, as DNA: TGTGCCAGCAGCTTACAGGGGGCCTGGGAGCTGTTTTTT.

The chain uses TRBV5-4 and TRBJ2-1; 9 positions agree with TRBD1. Germline assignment: CDR1 SGHNT and CDR2 YYREEE (reference sequence). V lost 0 bases and J lost 6; bases outside the gene matches: 10. The CDR3 spans 17 residues. CDR3 in DNA: TGTGCCAGCAGCTTGGGATCTCCGGGACAGGGATTCAATGAGCAGTTCTTC. Protein: CASSLGSPGQGFNEQFF.

This rearrangement joins TRBV14 to TRBJ1-2; D might be TRBD1 (6 bases). The CDR3 extends over 13 amino acids. Trimming removed 8 bases from V and 4 bases from J, with 14 bases in between. Germline V gene data show CDR1 as SGHDN and CDR2 as FVKESK. CDR3 coding DNA: TGTGCCAGCGGGCCGGGGGGCACCTATGGCTACACCTTC. Its translation: CASGPGGTYGYTF. Full variable domain (remainder filled in from reference TRBV14 and TRBJ1-2): EAGVTQFPSHSVIEKGQTVTLRCDPISGHDNLYWYRRVMGKEIKFLLHFVKESKQDESGMPNNRFLAERTGGTYSTLKVQPAELEDSGVYFCASGPGGTYGYTFGSGTRLTVV.